Listed below are T cell receptor beta chains from one sample, sequenced in a study of T-cell memory formation after mild COVID-19. TCRdb redid the calling of the 5' RACE reads with MiXCR, one entry per CDR3 protein. The data hold about 49,000 distinct CDR3 sequences, with roughly 27% observed a single time. Sequencing input: PBMCs or a T cell subset sorted from them (not recorded which). The source is a man between 18 and 29 years old who had mild COVID-19 (a few samples of this study predate the infection). Cell type and time point are not known. The CDR3 runs from the conserved cysteine through the conserved F or W. The D gene is left open where the match is weak. Not all rows give a size; the values are once, few, many and, for expanded clones, a class.

>-|TRBJ2-7|TRBV4-1|-
TGCGCCAGCAGCCTCCGGGACACCCTGCCCGAGCAGTACTTC
CASSLRDTLPEQYF
>-|TRBJ2-5|TRBV9|-
TGTGCCAGCAGCCCCCCCCTTGAGGCGATCCAGTACTTC
CASSPPLEAIQYF
>once|TRBJ1-1|TRBV5-6|-
TGTGCCAGCAGCTTGGTACCGGGGGTGAACACTGAAGCTTTCTTT
CASSLVPGVNTEAFF
>-|TRBJ1-3|TRBV6-5|TRBD1
TGTGCCACCGGACAGGGGGAAACTGGAAACACCATATATTTT
CATGQGETGNTIYF
>-|TRBJ2-1|TRBV5-1|TRBD1
TGCGCCAGCAGATGGACAGGGGAATATCCCAATGAGCAGTTCTTC
CASRWTGEYPNEQFF
>-|TRBJ2-2|TRBV7-9|-
TGTGCCAGCAGCTTAGCGGTGGTGTCCGGGGAGCTGTTTTTT
CASSLAVVSGELFF
>-|TRBJ1-2|TRBV9|-
TGTGCCAGCAGCGCCCGGGAGACAGGAGCTTATGGCTACACCTTC
CASSARETGAYGYTF
>-|TRBJ2-7|TRBV5-1|-
TGCGCCAGCAGCTTTCTTGAGACAGCCCCTACCTACGAGCAGTACTTC
CASSFLETAPTYEQYF
>few|TRBJ1-2|TRBV25-1|-
TGTGCCAGCAGTGAATGGCCCCACCTCTATGGCTACACCTTC
CASSEWPHLYGYTF
>-|TRBJ2-1|TRBV13|TRBD2
TGTGCCAGCAGCCAGAGCGGGGGGGCCCAGGGTGAGCAGTTCTTC
CASSQSGGAQGEQFF
>few|TRBJ2-1|TRBV7-4|-
TGTGCCAGCAGCCCCGTGGGAGCGGCGGCCTACAATGAGCAGTTCTTC
CASSPVGAAAYNEQFF
>-|TRBJ1-4|TRBV4-1|TRBD1
TGCGCCAGCAGCCAGACAGGGGGGAATGAAAAACTGTTTTTT
CASSQTGGNEKLFF
>-|TRBJ1-1|TRBV24-1|-
TGTGCCACCGGCCAACCCGGGCCCCGTATACGGTGGACTGAAGCTTTCTTT
CATGQPGPRIRWTEAFF
>-|TRBJ1-1|TRBV6-6|TRBD1
TGTGCCAGCATCTACAGGGGGCACACTGAAGCTTTCTTT
CASIYRGHTEAFF
>many|TRBJ2-3|TRBV27|TRBD2
TGTGCCAGCAGTTTAGACCCAGCGGGGGGGCCCGATACGCAGTATTTT
CASSLDPAGGPDTQYF
>-|TRBJ2-7|TRBV6-5|-
TGTGCCAGCAGTCTCTCAGTGATGGGGGCGAGGTCCTACGAGCAGTACTTC
CASSLSVMGARSYEQYF
>many|TRBJ1-1|TRBV6-5|-
TGTGCCAGCAGTTACTCGATTAGGAAAGGGGAAGCTTTCTTT
CASSYSIRKGEAFF
>-|TRBJ2-1|TRBV11-2|-
TGTGCCAGCATGCTGGGGGGGCGGTACAATGAGCAGTTCTTC
CASMLGGRYNEQFF
>few|TRBJ1-3|TRBV4-3|TRBD1
TGCGCCAGCAGCCGGGAGGGGGCGAAAGGAAACACCATATATTTT
CASSREGAKGNTIYF
>-|TRBJ2-7|TRBV2|-
TGTGCCAGCAGTGAAAACGAGGGCCGGGAGCAGTACTTC
CASSENEGREQYF
>-|TRBJ1-1|TRBV7-9|-
TGTGCCAGCAGCTTGGGATGGGTTGAGGTCCCAAGGAACACTGAAGCTTTCTTT
CASSLGWVEVPRNTEAFF
>-|TRBJ2-4|TRBV6-5|TRBD2
TGTGCCAGCAGTTATAGGGAGGGGGCCAAAAACATTCAGTACTTC
CASSYREGAKNIQYF
>many|TRBJ2-3|TRBV10-3|TRBD1
TGTGCCACCTTGGGACAGGCGGCGGATACGCAGTATTTT
CATLGQAADTQYF
>medium-sized|TRBJ2-3|TRBV4-3|-
TGCGCCAGCAGCCAAGATAACTCGCCGGGGGATACGCAGTATTTT
CASSQDNSPGDTQYF
>few|TRBJ2-7|TRBV12-5|TRBD1
TGTGCTAGTGGTCCGGGGACAGGGGTGTACGAGCAGTACTTC
CASGPGTGVYEQYF
>few|TRBJ2-3|TRBV5-1|TRBD2
TGCGCCAGCAGCGGACTAGCTAACCCCACAGATACGCAGTATTTT
CASSGLANPTDTQYF
>few|TRBJ2-3|TRBV7-8|-
TGTGCCAGCAGCTTACTGGGGACAGATACGCAGTATTTT
CASSLLGTDTQYF
>many|TRBJ2-3|TRBV7-2|TRBD2
TGTGCCACTAAAAGACTAGCGGGGGACAAGGATACGCAGTATTTT
CATKRLAGDKDTQYF
>-|TRBJ2-2|TRBV4-1|TRBD1
TGCGCCAGCTCGGACAGGACCAACACCGGGGAGCTGTTTTTT
CASSDRTNTGELFF
>few|TRBJ2-1|TRBV20-1|TRBD2
TGCAGTGCTAGAGATCAGCGGGGGGCATACAATGAGCAGTTCTTC
CSARDQRGAYNEQFF
>few|TRBJ1-1|TRBV14|-
TGTGCCAGCAGCCAACTACAGGGTCTGAGTGAAGCTTTCTTT
CASSQLQGLSEAFF
>-|TRBJ2-7|TRBV7-9|TRBD1
TGTGCCAGCAGCTCCCGGGACAGGGCTTACGAGCAGTACTTC
CASSSRDRAYEQYF
>-|TRBJ2-3|TRBV12-3/TRBV12-4|-
TGTGCCAGCAGTTACAGGGCTACTAGCACAGATACGCAGTATTTT
CASSYRATSTDTQYF
>large|TRBJ2-3|TRBV7-2|TRBD2
TGTGCCAGCAGCTTAGTAGCTAGCGGGGGGGGCACAGATACGCAGTATTTT
CASSLVASGGGTDTQYF
>-|TRBJ1-1|TRBV6-4|-
TGTGCCAGCAGTGCGACAGAGAACACTGAAGCTTTCTTT
CASSATENTEAFF
>few|TRBJ2-3|TRBV7-9|-
TGTGCCAGCAGCGATGGGAGGAGGCAGTATTTT
CASSDGRRQYF
>-|TRBJ2-7|TRBV20-1|-
TGCAGTGCTAGAAGGAGCGAAACCTACGAGCAGTACTTC
CSARRSETYEQYF
>few|TRBJ2-1|TRBV7-3|TRBD2
TGTGCCAGCAGCTTTGGGGGGGATGAGCAGTTCTTC
CASSFGGDEQFF
>once|TRBJ2-2|TRBV6-4|-
TGTGCCAGCAGTGACTCCCCCCGGGGCTACACCGGGGAGCTGTTTTTT
CASSDSPRGYTGELFF
>-|TRBJ2-3|TRBV4-1|-
TGCGCCAGCAGCCAGCCTGACCGCACAGATACGCAGTATTTT
CASSQPDRTDTQYF
>few|TRBJ2-1|TRBV2|-
TGTGCCAGCAGAGGACTACCAACTCCTGAGGACAATGAGCAGTTCTTC
CASRGLPTPEDNEQFF
>-|TRBJ2-1|TRBV7-9|-
TGTGCCAGCAGCCATGGAGGGGGCCCATACTCCTACAATGAGCAGTTCTTC
CASSHGGGPYSYNEQFF
>-|TRBJ1-5|TRBV9|-
TGTGCCAGCAGCGTAGGGAGCAATCAGCCCCAGCATTTT
CASSVGSNQPQHF